This T cell receptor (beta chain) came from a study of early T cells in non-severe SARS-CoV-2 infection. Study context: The input, bulk RNA from unsorted whole blood, was sequenced, and chains were unpaired.

Individual cDNA molecules carried attached unique molecular identifiers. TCRdb passed the 5' RACE reads through MiXCR, listing each CDR3 protein once. The table has about 110,000 distinct CDR3 sequences, about an eighth seen once. This clonotype occurred many times. Per the germline V gene, CDR1 is MNHEY and CDR2 is SVGEGT. This CDR3 region has 14 residues. The junction had 3 bases not matched to a gene; V was cut back by 5 bases and J by 5 bases. The genes are TRBV6-2 or TRBV6-3 and TRBJ1-1; TRBD1 matches 12 bases. The sequence derives from an adult who was a healthcare worker with PCR-confirmed SARS-CoV-2 infection or an uninfected control (not recorded which). Material for sequencing was whole blood. Here the CDR3 reads CASSRDRGQTEAFF. The DNA of the CDR3 is TGTGCCAGCAGTCGGGACAGGGGGCAGACTGAAGCTTTCTTT.